Following are 15 T cell receptor beta chains from one sample sequenced in a study of naive and memory T cell subsets (TCRdb year 2017). The label giving this sample's treatment or condition can be read as: skin biopsy from PPD injection site in Mantoux-positive individual. Total RNA was used without cell sorting and was treated with RQ1 DNase before reverse transcription, with a target input of roughly 1 to 1,100 ng. The library relied on UMI-ligation and nested PCR. For sequencing, an Illumina MiSeq was employed. For the blood and skin samples, TCR RNA was reverse transcribed with SuperScript IV using primers for the alpha and beta constant regions. TCRdb handled the public reads itself, with Q25 trimming in fastp and clone calling in MiXCR, and kept productive beta chains. Every CDR3 protein is listed once, alongside the most common genes and DNA of its rows. The sample profile shows about 18,000 distinct CDR3 sequences; roughly 9% of them were found once. The leading ten clones occupy 6.8% of the sample.

This material consisted of skin, taken from a tuberculin skin test site. Receptors were obtained from an adult in good health.

This clonotype was observed many times. The gene calls are TRBV20-1 and TRBJ1-1; unclear D gene. Germline lookup yields CDR1 DFQATT and CDR2 SNEGSKA (reference sequence). This CDR3 is built from 12 residues. Between the trimmed V and J ends, which lost 3 bases and 5 bases, there was a span of 10 bases. CDR3 nucleotides: TGCAGTGCTAGTACGGTTTGGACTGAAGCTTTCTTT. Translating gives CSASTVWTEAFF.

Relative to its sample, this clonotype is large (0.1 to 1%). The chain uses TRBV4-1 and TRBJ2-1; no reliable D call. This CDR3 region has 11 residues. V gave up 8 bases and J gave up 6 bases, with 8 bases separating them. Germline V gene sequence: CDR1 MGHRA, CDR2 YSYEKL. CDR3 protein: CASGRSNEQFF. The CDR3 DNA follows: TGCGCCAGCGGACGGTCCAATGAGCAGTTCTTC.

The chain joins TRBV27 to TRBJ2-7; 12 nucleotides match TRBD2. Trimming at V came to 5 bases and at J to 4 bases, leaving 6 bases not matched to a gene. CDR1 and CDR2 (germline): MNHEY, SMNVEV (reference sequence). This CDR3 spans 15 amino acids. The CDR3 coding sequence is TGTGCCAGCAGTAAACTAGCGGGGGGAGGTTACGAGCAGTACTTC. Its protein product is CASSKLAGGGYEQYF.

This clonotype came up a few times. The CDR3 sequence: CASSIAPPGQETQYF. Here the CDR3 DNA reads TGCGCCAGCAGCATAGCTCCCCCAGGTCAAGAGACCCAGTACTTC. The chain couples TRBV5-1 to TRBJ2-5; no reliable D call. The V end lost 4 bases, the J end lost 2 bases, and 15 bases lay between the germline ends. Germline CDR1 and CDR2: SGHRS and YFSETQ. This CDR3 region has 15 residues. Combining the CDR3 with reference TRBV5-1 and TRBJ2-5 gives the whole variable domain KAGVTQTPRYLIKTRGQQVTLSCSPISGHRSVSWYQQTPGQGLQFLFEYFSETQRNKGNFPGRFSGRQFSNSRSEMNVSTLELGDSALYLCASSIAPPGQETQYFGPGTRLLVL.

The chain couples TRBV3-1 to TRBJ2-3; 12 nucleotides agree with TRBD2. Trimming at V came to 2 bases and at J to 0 bases, leaving 18 bases not matched to a gene. The CDR3 extends over 22 amino acids. The germline V gene has CDR1 LGHDT and CDR2 YNNKEL (reference sequence). CDR3 amino acids: CASSQFPGSWLAGGGSTDTQYF. CDR3 nucleotide sequence: TGTGCCAGCAGCCAATTCCCCGGGTCTTGGCTAGCGGGGGGGGGGAGCACAGATACGCAGTATTTT.

This clonotype was recorded at least ten times. The V call is TRBV29-1, the J call TRBJ1-1, with a tentative D call TRBD1 (6 bases). V lost 4 bases to trimming and J lost 2 bases, with 17 bases between them. Germline CDR1 is SQVTM and CDR2 is ANQGSEA. The CDR3 consists of 15 residues. The chain's CDR3 is CSVGTGRAKNTEAFF. The CDR3, as DNA: TGCAGCGTTGGTACAGGGAGAGCGAAAAACACTGAAGCTTTCTTT.

This rearrangement joins TRBV28 to TRBJ1-1; maybe TRBD1 (5 bases). The CDR3 totals 16 residues. Looked up from germline, CDR1 is MDHEN and CDR2 is SYDVKM. V was cut by 6 bases and J by 1 base, with 18 bases left in between. In DNA, the CDR3 is TGTGCCAGCAGCGAACCCGGGGCTTCTCAGAACACTGAAGCTTTCTTT. Protein sequence: CASSEPGASQNTEAFF. Together with reference TRBV28 and TRBJ1-1, the CDR3 gives the full variable domain: DVKVTQSSRYLVKRTGEKVFLECVQDMDHENMFWYRQDPGLGLRLIYFSYDVKMKEKGDIPEGYSVSREKKERFSLILESASTNQTSMYLCASSEPGASQNTEAFFGQGTRLTVV.

This clonotype was recorded many times. The genes are TRBV3-1 and TRBJ1-4, with TRBD1 matching 7 bases. The germline gives CDR1 LGHDT, CDR2 YNNKEL (reference sequence). The ends lost 4 bases at V and 0 bases at J; junction bases unmatched: 8. CDR3 length equals 17 residues. CDR3 sequence (DNA): TGTGCCAGCAGCCCGGTAGGGGGCGGTTCAACTAATGAAAAACTGTTTTTT. The encoded protein is CASSPVGGGSTNEKLFF.

The table lists this clonotype with many counts. The rearrangement links TRBV5-6 to TRBJ2-3; D might be TRBD1 or TRBD2, each matching 5 bases. From germline, CDR1 is SGHDT and CDR2 YYEEEE. The length of the CDR3 is 13 residues. V was trimmed by 3 bases and J by 6 bases, leaving 11 bases between them. CDR3 amino acids: CASSSFGADTQYF. As DNA, the CDR3 is TGTGCCAGCAGCTCGTTCGGGGCGGATACGCAGTATTTT.

This clonotype was picked up many times. The V call is TRBV19, the J call TRBJ2-7; no firm D call. The CDR3 is made up of 13 amino acids. V lost 6 bases to trimming and J lost 2 bases, with 11 bases between them. Germline values: CDR1 LNHDA, CDR2 SQIVND (reference sequence). The CDR3 here is CASSIGVTYEQYF. For the CDR3, the DNA is TGTGCCAGTAGCATCGGCGTCACCTACGAGCAGTACTTC.

In its sample, this clonotype is medium-sized. The chain couples TRBV7-9 to TRBJ2-3, with D perhaps TRBD1 or TRBD2 (5 bases each). The germline V gene has CDR1 SEHNR and CDR2 FQNEAQ (reference sequence). This CDR3 comprises 13 residues. V was trimmed by 6 bases and J by 4 bases, leaving 11 bases between them. The CDR3 bases are TGTGCCAGCAGGTATGGGACCGCAGATACGCAGTATTTT. Amino acids: CASRYGTADTQYF. Supplemented by reference TRBV7-9 and TRBJ2-3, the full variable domain reads DTGVSQNPRHKITKRGQNVTFRCDPISEHNRLYWYRQTLGQGPEFLTYFQNEAQLEKSRLLSDRFSAERPKGSFSTLEIQRTEQGDSAMYLCASRYGTADTQYFGPGTRLTVL.

This clonotype was seen repeatedly, ten times or more. This chain uses TRBV18 with TRBJ1-2; 10 bases line up with TRBD1. Trimming took 5 bases from V and 5 from J; bases not matched to a gene: 2. CDR1 and CDR2 from the germline V gene are KGHSH and LQKENI. The CDR3 has 13 amino acids. The CDR3 sequence: CASSSGQGYGYTF. CDR3 sequence (DNA): TGTGCCAGCTCATCGGGACAGGGGTATGGCTACACCTTC.

Points on this clonotype: Since a much larger clone is just one base distant, this may be a read error. The CDR3 nucleotides are TGCGCCAGCAGCCCCTGGGACATCTACTCCTACAATGAGCAGTTCTTC. Amino acids: CASSPWDIYSYNEQFF. V gene TRBV4-1 combines with J gene TRBJ2-1, with D tentatively TRBD1 (6 bases). Per germline, CDR1 MGHRA and CDR2 YSYEKL. V lost 4 bases and J 0 bases, leaving 13 bases between the germline ends. CDR3 size: 16 residues.

The gene calls are TRBV19 and TRBJ2-3; D is ambiguous. Per the germline V gene, CDR1 is LNHDA and CDR2 is SQIVND (reference sequence). Trimming shortened V by 6 bases and J by 0 bases, and 10 bases separated the two germline ends. This CDR3 is 14 amino acids long. CDR3 protein: CASSWGQSTDTQYF. In DNA form, the CDR3 reads TGTGCCAGTAGCTGGGGTCAGAGCACAGATACGCAGTATTTT.

The table lists this clonotype with many counts. The V call is TRBV4-3, the J call TRBJ2-1, with D unclear. Germline CDR1 LGHNA, CDR2 YSLEER. Trimming shortened V by 1 base and J by 6 bases, and 10 bases separated the two germline ends. This CDR3 is built from 14 residues. CDR3 nucleotide sequence: TGCGCCAGCAGCCAAGCCCCGCGGCTCAATGAGCAGTTCTTC. Amino acid sequence: CASSQAPRLNEQFF.